Below, 29 T cell receptor beta chains from the same sample are listed, as sequenced in a study of T cell changes during pregnancy in multiple sclerosis. TCRdb's copy holds only in-frame clones and misses some; the assay was immunoSEQ multiplex PCR. The repertoire holds about 38,000 clones, with 85% to 95% as singletons. The sequencing used CD4+ T cells from peripheral blood mononuclear cells, collected after pregnancy. The receptors derive from a female donor in good health, enrolled as a control in a pregnancy study.

The rearrangement uses TRBV5-5 and TRBJ1-1; 7 nucleotides match TRBD1. V shed 3 bases, J shed 7 bases, and the junction held 6 bases outside the gene matches. Germline V gene lookup returns CDR1 SGHKS and CDR2 YYEKEE (reference sequence). The length of the CDR3 is 13 residues. Here the CDR3 reads CASSSQGRDEAFF. As DNA, the CDR3 is TGTGCCAGCAGCTCACAGGGGCGGGATGAAGCTTTCTTT.

The chain carries TRBV19 and TRBJ2-3, with TRBD2 matching 7 bases. The CDR3 has 13 residues. The germline V gene encodes CDR1 LNHDA and CDR2 SQIVND (reference sequence). With 7 bases clipped from V and 2 bases from J, the junction kept 3 bases outside the gene matches. The CDR3 loop reads CASTAGFTDTQYF. CDR3 in DNA: TGTGCCAGTACAGCGGGGTTCACAGATACGCAGTATTTT.

The V gene is TRBV9, the J gene TRBJ2-3, with 11 bases that match TRBD2. Trimming removed 0 bases from V and 4 bases from J; junction bases left unmatched: 10. This CDR3 region has 18 residues. Germline V gene data show CDR1 as SGDLS and CDR2 as YYNGEE. CDR3 DNA sequence: TGTGCCAGCAGCGTAGTCGCTAGCGGGAGGTGGGGCCCAGATACGCAGTATTTT. It yields the protein CASSVVASGRWGPDTQYF.

The chain recombines TRBV5-1 with TRBJ2-3; 9 nucleotides line up with TRBD2. CDR1 and CDR2 from the germline V gene are SGHRS and YFSETQ. The CDR3 has 15 residues. The V gene end was trimmed by 0 bases and the J gene end by 2 bases; junction bases not matched to a gene: 1. CDR3 nucleotide sequence: TGCGCCAGCAGCTTGGTAGCGGGAGACACAGATACGCAGTATTTT. It is translated as CASSLVAGDTDTQYF.

The chain has TRBV7-6 and TRBJ1-1, with D possibly matching TRBD1 (6 bases). The germline V and J ends were trimmed by 3 bases and 4 bases, with 12 bases remaining between them. This CDR3 is 14 amino acids long. Germline V gene sequence: CDR1 SGHVS, CDR2 FNYEAQ. The CDR3 region has the DNA TGTGCCAGCAGCTTGGGGGGGCTGGGCACTGAAGCTTTCTTT. Translating it yields CASSLGGLGTEAFF.

The V and J genes are TRBV5-4 and TRBJ1-2; TRBD1 agrees at 9 bases. In germline, CDR1 is SGHNT, CDR2 YYREEE (reference sequence). Unmatched junction bases numbered 4, after V lost 1 base and J lost 3 bases. The CDR3 has 15 residues. CDR3 amino acids: CASSLMGQGYYGYTF. In DNA, the CDR3 is TGTGCCAGCAGCTTGATGGGACAGGGATACTATGGCTACACCTTC.

The rearrangement joins TRBV5-6 to TRBJ2-5; 8 bases agree with TRBD2. Germline V CDR1 and CDR2: SGHDT, YYEEEE. The CDR3 loop spans 14 amino acids. V shed 7 bases and J 9 bases; nucleotides not matched to a gene: 14. Here the CDR3 DNA reads TGTGCCAGCTCGGGGGGGGAGCGGCCCTTAGCCCAGTACTTC. Encoded protein: CASSGGERPLAQYF.

As for this clone: The junction and the germline gene differ at one end; a read error may be behind it. The rearrangement joins TRBV7-7 to TRBJ1-1; 12 nucleotides align to TRBD1. The CDR3 length is 20 residues. Germline lookup yields CDR1 SSHAT and CDR2 FNYEAQ (reference sequence). Here the CDR3 reads CASSSHPGQGALWANTEAFF. In DNA, the CDR3 is TGTGCTAGCAGCTCTCACCCGGGACAGGGGGCACTTTGGGCGAACACTGAAGCTTTCTTT.

V gene TRBV2 combines with J gene TRBJ1-5; TRBD1 aligns across 7 bases. With V trimmed by 2 bases and J by 6 bases, 7 bases remained unmatched. Germline V CDR1 and CDR2: SNHLY, FYNNEI. The CDR3 runs to 15 residues. The CDR3 DNA reads as TGTGCCAGCAGTGAACAGGGGGGCCTTGGTCAGCCCCAGCATTTT. Translation gives CASSEQGGLGQPQHF.

The gene calls are TRBV19 and TRBJ1-1; D uncertain. V was clipped by 6 bases and J by 1 base, with 12 bases between them. The germline V gene has CDR1 LNHDA and CDR2 SQIVND (reference sequence). The CDR3 runs to 14 residues. The CDR3 coding sequence is TGTGCCAGTAGCCAAAGTGCGTGGAACACTGAAGCTTTCTTT. It specifies CASSQSAWNTEAFF.

The gene calls are TRBV27 and TRBJ1-5; the match to TRBD1 covers 8 bases. The germline V gene encodes CDR1 MNHEY and CDR2 SMNVEV (reference sequence). With V trimmed by 5 bases and J by 1 base, 4 bases remained unmatched. CDR3 length equals 15 residues. CDR3 loop: CASSRGQGSNQPQHF. The CDR3 region has the DNA TGTGCCAGCAGTCGCGGACAGGGAAGCAATCAGCCCCAGCATTTT.

This clone was seen only once. The chain joins TRBV18 to TRBJ2-5; possible D gene TRBD2, 5 bases. Germline assignment: CDR1 KGHSH and CDR2 LQKENI. The CDR3 consists of 14 residues. The V end was cut by 1 base, the J end by 10 bases, with 16 bases between. The CDR3 here is CASSPLPLGSGQYF. DNA for the CDR3: TGTGCCAGCTCACCACTACCCTTAGGGAGTGGCCAGTACTTC.

The chain joins TRBV4-3 to TRBJ2-1; possibly TRBD2 for D (5 bases). V dropped 6 bases and J dropped 0 bases, with 15 bases sitting between them. The CDR3 totals 16 residues. The V gene's germline CDR1 is LGHNA and CDR2 YSLEER. CDR3 in DNA: TGCGCCAGCAGTTCCAGGCCAGCGGTCTCCTACAATGAGCAGTTCTTC. It encodes CASSSRPAVSYNEQFF.

J is TRBJ1-3 and V is TRBV7-6, with D tentatively TRBD1 (5 bases). This CDR3 region has 16 residues. The germline V and J ends were trimmed by 2 bases and 3 bases, with 14 bases remaining between them. Germline V gene lookup returns CDR1 SGHVS and CDR2 FNYEAQ. Written as DNA, the CDR3 is TGTGCCAGCAGCTTAATCCCCGGGGGAAGTGGAAACACCATATATTTT. Amino acids: CASSLIPGGSGNTIYF.

The chain uses TRBV5-8 and TRBJ2-5, with a possible D match to TRBD1 (6 bases). The V gene lost 4 bases and the J gene lost 2 bases, with 12 bases spanning the gap. The CDR3 extends over 14 amino acids. From germline, CDR1 is SGHTS and CDR2 YDEGEE. In DNA form, the CDR3 reads TGTGCCAGCAGCGCGGACAGTCCACAAGAGACCCAGTACTTC. Protein product: CASSADSPQETQYF. Looking up the rest from reference TRBV5-8 and TRBJ2-5 gives the full variable domain: EAGVTQSPTHLIKTRGQQATLRCSPISGHTSVYWYQQALGLGLQFLLWYDEGEERNRGNFPPRFSGRQFPNYSSELNVNALELEDSALYLCASSADSPQETQYFGPGTRLLVL.

The chain uses TRBV6-6 and TRBJ2-7, with 11 bases that match TRBD2. The CDR3 loop spans 14 amino acids. V lost 2 bases and J lost 3; bases outside the gene matches: 0. In germline, CDR1 is MNHNY, CDR2 SVGAGI (reference sequence). The CDR3 DNA follows: TGTGCCAGCAGTTACGGGACTAGCGGCTACGAGCAGTACTTC. This translates into CASSYGTSGYEQYF.

The J gene is TRBJ1-1, the V gene TRBV19; D is unresolved. The CDR3 length is 14 residues. V lost 0 bases, J lost 0 bases, and 5 bases lay in between. Germline values: CDR1 LNHDA, CDR2 SQIVND (reference sequence). In DNA form, the CDR3 reads TGTGCCAGTAGTATAGATCTAGTGAACACTGAAGCTTTCTTT. Translation: CASSIDLVNTEAFF.

This clone was observed a few times. The chain links TRBV4-2 to TRBJ1-1, with D unclear. V lost 3 bases, J lost 0 bases, and 8 bases lay in between. CDR1 is LGHNA and CDR2 is YNFKEQ in the germline V gene. The CDR3 sequence is 14 residues long. The CDR3 DNA is TGTGCCAGCAGCCAGAATCGGGTGAACACTGAAGCTTTCTTT. Protein sequence: CASSQNRVNTEAFF.

This clone was observed a single time. V and J are TRBV15 and TRBJ1-1, with D unresolved. Trimming took 3 bases from V and 1 from J, leaving 9 bases between them. CDR3 length: 14 amino acids. Germline V gives CDR1 LNHNV, CDR2 YYDKDF (reference sequence). The CDR3 spells CATSRATTNTEAFF. The DNA for the CDR3 is TGTGCCACCAGCAGGGCCACAACGAACACTGAAGCTTTCTTT.

V gene TRBV19 combines with J gene TRBJ1-5; 8 nucleotides match TRBD1. This CDR3 is 14 amino acids long. Germline V lookup: CDR1 LNHDA, CDR2 SQIVND (reference sequence). The V segment lost 6 bases and the J segment 3 bases; nucleotides outside the gene matches: 4. The CDR3 DNA reads as TGTGCCAGTAGGGGACAGGAAGCCAATCAGCCCCAGCATTTT. Protein product: CASRGQEANQPQHF.

The V and J genes are TRBV19 and TRBJ2-5; D might be TRBD2 (7 bases). The CDR3 extends over 13 amino acids. The germline V and J ends were trimmed by 7 bases and 5 bases, with 14 bases remaining between them. Germline-derived CDR1 and CDR2 are LNHDA and SQIVND (reference sequence). The CDR3 nucleotides read TGTGCCAGTATGCGGGGGCTAGGGGAGACCCAGTACTTC. Amino acids: CASMRGLGETQYF.

The chain links TRBV30 to TRBJ1-4; perhaps TRBD1 as D (5 bases). V was trimmed by 3 bases and J by 4 bases, leaving 9 bases between them. This CDR3 is 13 amino acids long. Germline CDR1 reads GTSNPN; CDR2 reads SVGIG (reference sequence). DNA for the CDR3: TGTGCCTGGAGCGCAGGGCTTAATGAAAAACTGTTTTTT. Its translation is CAWSAGLNEKLFF.

This sequence joins TRBV6-1 and TRBJ1-5; 11 bases fit TRBD1. This CDR3 has 14 amino acids. V shed 9 bases, J shed 6 bases, and the junction held 7 bases outside the gene matches. Germline assignment: CDR1 MNHNS and CDR2 SASEGT. The CDR3 reads CASWTGGDGQPQHF. CDR3 DNA: TGTGCCAGTTGGACAGGGGGCGACGGTCAGCCCCAGCATTTT.

Only one count was recorded for this clone. The V and J genes are TRBV5-4 and TRBJ2-5; 9 positions agree with TRBD1. V was pared by 2 bases and J by 4 bases, with 3 bases of the junction left unmatched. Germline V CDR1 and CDR2: SGHNT, YYREEE (reference sequence). The CDR3 consists of 14 residues. The DNA of the CDR3 is TGTGCCAGCAGCTTATGGGGACAGGGAGAGACCCAGTACTTC. Its protein is CASSLWGQGETQYF.

V and J are TRBV27 and TRBJ1-2, with TRBD1 as a possible D gene (6 bases). The germline CDR1 and CDR2 sequences are MNHEY and SMNVEV (reference sequence). CDR3 length: 14 residues. V lost 5 bases, J lost 6 bases, and 16 bases lay in between. This chain's CDR3 is CASSPSTGYNGYTF. The CDR3 DNA sequence: TGTGCCAGCAGTCCCTCAACAGGGTACAATGGCTACACCTTC.

This chain links TRBV14 with TRBJ1-2, with D tentatively TRBD1 (5 bases). Trimming shortened V by 0 bases and J by 8 bases, and 19 bases separated the two germline ends. CDR1 is SGHDN and CDR2 is FVKESK in the germline V gene. The CDR3 runs 16 residues. The CDR3 reads CASSQDNRNSLGGYTF. DNA for the CDR3: TGTGCCAGCAGCCAAGATAACAGGAACTCTTTGGGGGGCTACACCTTC.

The chain combines TRBV7-2 with TRBJ1-1, with D perhaps matching TRBD1 (6 bases). CDR1 and CDR2 (germline): SGHTA, FQGNSA. Trimming stripped 0 bases from V and 5 bases from J, with 10 bases between. The CDR3 runs 14 residues. The CDR3 reads CASSLAGGRTEAFF. CDR3 nucleotides: TGTGCCAGCAGCTTAGCAGGGGGTCGGACTGAAGCTTTCTTT. Together with reference TRBV7-2 and TRBJ1-1, the CDR3 gives the full variable domain: GAGVSQSPSNKVTEKGKDVELRCDPISGHTALYWYRQSLGQGLEFLIYFQGNSAPDKSGLPSDRFSAERTGGSVSTLTIQRTQQEDSAVYLCASSLAGGRTEAFFGQGTRLTVV.

This chain links TRBV10-3 with TRBJ1-3; 7 bases line up with TRBD1. The CDR3 runs to 15 residues. Germline assignment: CDR1 ENHRY and CDR2 SYGVKD. V dropped 6 bases and J dropped 2; count of bases not matched to a gene: 7. CDR3 sequence: CAISLTGNAGNTIYF. The CDR3 coding sequence is TGTGCCATCAGCCTGACAGGGAATGCTGGAAACACCATATATTTT.

The chain links TRBV5-5 to TRBJ2-2; 7 nucleotides agree with TRBD1. Germline V gives CDR1 SGHKS, CDR2 YYEKEE (reference sequence). This CDR3 spans 14 amino acids. V dropped 0 bases and J dropped 5; count of bases not matched to a gene: 1. CDR3 residues: CASSLEGATGELFF. Here the CDR3 DNA reads TGTGCCAGCAGCTTGGAGGGGGCGACCGGGGAGCTGTTTTTT. Filled out from reference TRBV5-5 and TRBJ2-2, the complete variable domain reads DAGVTQSPTHLIKTRGQQVTLRCSPISGHKSVSWYQQVLGQGPQFIFQYYEKEERGRGNFPDRFSARQFPNYSSELNVNALLLGDSALYLCASSLEGATGELFFGEGSRLTVL.